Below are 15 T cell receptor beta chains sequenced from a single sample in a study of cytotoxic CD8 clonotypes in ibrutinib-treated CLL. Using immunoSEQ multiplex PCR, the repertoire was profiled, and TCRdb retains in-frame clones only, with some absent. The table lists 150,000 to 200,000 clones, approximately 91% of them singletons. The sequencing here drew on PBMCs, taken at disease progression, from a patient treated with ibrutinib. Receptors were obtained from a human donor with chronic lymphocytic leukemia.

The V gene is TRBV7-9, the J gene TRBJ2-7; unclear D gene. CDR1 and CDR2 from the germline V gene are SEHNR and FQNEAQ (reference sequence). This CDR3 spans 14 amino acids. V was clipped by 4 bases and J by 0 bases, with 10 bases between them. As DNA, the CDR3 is TGTGCCAGCAGCTCCTCGACGGGCTCCTACGAGCAGTACTTC. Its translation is CASSSSTGSYEQYF. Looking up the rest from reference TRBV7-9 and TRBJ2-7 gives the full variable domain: DTGVSQNPRHKITKRGQNVTFRCDPISEHNRLYWYRQTLGQGPEFLTYFQNEAQLEKSRLLSDRFSAERPKGSFSTLEIQRTEQGDSAMYLCASSSSTGSYEQYFGPGTRLTVT.

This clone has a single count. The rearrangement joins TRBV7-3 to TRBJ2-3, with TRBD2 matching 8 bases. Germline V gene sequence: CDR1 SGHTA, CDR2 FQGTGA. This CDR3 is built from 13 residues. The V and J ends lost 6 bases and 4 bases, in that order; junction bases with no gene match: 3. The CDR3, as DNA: TGTGCCAGCAGTCCGGGAGGGCCAGATACGCAGTATTTT. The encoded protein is CASSPGGPDTQYF.

CDR3: CASSQAAGGAGGYGYTF. For the CDR3, the DNA is TGCGCCAGCAGCCAAGCGGCAGGGGGCGCGGGAGGATATGGCTACACCTTC. This chain connects TRBV4-1 to TRBJ1-2, with 8 bases identical to TRBD1. After removal of 1 base from V and 5 bases from J, the junction contained 12 bases not matched to a gene. The germline V gene encodes CDR1 MGHRA and CDR2 YSYEKL. This CDR3 spans 17 amino acids.

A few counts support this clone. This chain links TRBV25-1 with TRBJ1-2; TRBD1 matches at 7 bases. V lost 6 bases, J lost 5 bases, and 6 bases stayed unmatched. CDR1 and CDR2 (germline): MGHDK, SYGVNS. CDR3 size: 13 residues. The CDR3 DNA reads TGTGCCAGCAGAGGACAGGCGGTTTATGGCTACACCTTC. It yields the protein CASRGQAVYGYTF.

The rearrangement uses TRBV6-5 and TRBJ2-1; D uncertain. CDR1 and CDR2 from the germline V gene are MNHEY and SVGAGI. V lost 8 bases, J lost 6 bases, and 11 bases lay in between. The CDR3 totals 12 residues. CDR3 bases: TGTGCCAGCGCCGACTGGGCCAATGAGCAGTTCTTC. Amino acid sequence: CASADWANEQFF.

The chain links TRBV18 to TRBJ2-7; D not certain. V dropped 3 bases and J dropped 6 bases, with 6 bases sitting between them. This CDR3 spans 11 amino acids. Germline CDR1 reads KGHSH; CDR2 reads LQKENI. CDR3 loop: CASSPIGEQYF. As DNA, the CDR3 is TGTGCCAGCTCACCGATCGGCGAGCAGTACTTC.

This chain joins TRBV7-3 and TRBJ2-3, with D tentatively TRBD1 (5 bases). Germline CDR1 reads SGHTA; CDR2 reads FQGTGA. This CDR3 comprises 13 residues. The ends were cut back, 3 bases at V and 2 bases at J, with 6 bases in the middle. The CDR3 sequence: CASSFRVTDTQYF. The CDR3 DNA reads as TGTGCCAGCAGCTTCAGGGTCACAGATACGCAGTATTTT.

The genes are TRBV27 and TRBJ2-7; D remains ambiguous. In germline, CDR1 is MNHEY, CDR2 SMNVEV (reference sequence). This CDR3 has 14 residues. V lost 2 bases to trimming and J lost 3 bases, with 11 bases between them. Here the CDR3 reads CASSLENSIYEQYF. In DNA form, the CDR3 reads TGTGCCAGCAGTTTAGAGAATTCGATCTACGAGCAGTACTTC.

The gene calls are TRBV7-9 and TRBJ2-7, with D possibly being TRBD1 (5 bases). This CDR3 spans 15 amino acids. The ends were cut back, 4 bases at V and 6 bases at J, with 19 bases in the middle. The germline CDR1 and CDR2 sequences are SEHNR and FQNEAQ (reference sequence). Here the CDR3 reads CASSSGIGPQGEQYF. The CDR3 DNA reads TGTGCCAGCAGCTCAGGGATCGGGCCCCAGGGCGAGCAGTACTTC.

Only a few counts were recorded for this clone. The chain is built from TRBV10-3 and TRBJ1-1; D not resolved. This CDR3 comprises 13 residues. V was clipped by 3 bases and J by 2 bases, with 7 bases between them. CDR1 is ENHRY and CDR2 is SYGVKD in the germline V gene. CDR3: CAISEVDNTEAFF. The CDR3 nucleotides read TGTGCCATCAGTGAAGTGGATAACACTGAAGCTTTCTTT.

CDR3: CASSFGQAQFANTGELFF. The DNA for the CDR3 is TGTGCCAGCAGCTTTGGACAGGCCCAGTTCGCGAACACCGGGGAGCTGTTTTTT. The chain couples TRBV7-2 to TRBJ2-2; 7 bases align to TRBD1. Germline trimming cut 3 bases from V and 0 bases from J; bases unmatched to any gene: 10. CDR3 size: 18 residues. Looked up from germline, CDR1 is SGHTA and CDR2 is FQGNSA.

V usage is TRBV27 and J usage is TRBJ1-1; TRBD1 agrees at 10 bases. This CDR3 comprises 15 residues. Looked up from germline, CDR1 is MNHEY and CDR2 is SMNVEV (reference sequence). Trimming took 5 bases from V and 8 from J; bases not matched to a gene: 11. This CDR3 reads CASSPDRGGIAEAFF. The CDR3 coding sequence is TGTGCCAGCAGTCCGGACAGGGGGGGGATAGCAGAAGCTTTCTTT.

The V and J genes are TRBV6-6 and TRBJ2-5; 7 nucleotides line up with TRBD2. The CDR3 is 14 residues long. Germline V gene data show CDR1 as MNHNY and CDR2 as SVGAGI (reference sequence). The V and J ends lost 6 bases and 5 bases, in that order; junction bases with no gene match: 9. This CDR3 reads CASRASGVAETQYF. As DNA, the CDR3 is TGTGCCAGCAGGGCCAGCGGGGTCGCCGAGACCCAGTACTTC.

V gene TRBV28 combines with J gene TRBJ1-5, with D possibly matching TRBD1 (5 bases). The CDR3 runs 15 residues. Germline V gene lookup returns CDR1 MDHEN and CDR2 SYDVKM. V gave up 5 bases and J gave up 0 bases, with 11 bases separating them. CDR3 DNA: TGTGCCAGCAGTGCCGGGGGGAATAGCAATCAGCCCCAGCATTTT. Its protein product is CASSAGGNSNQPQHF.

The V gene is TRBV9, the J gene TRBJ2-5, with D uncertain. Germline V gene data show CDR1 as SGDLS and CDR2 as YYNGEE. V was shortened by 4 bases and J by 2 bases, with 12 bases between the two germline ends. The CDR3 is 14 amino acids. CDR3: CASSTSREQETQYF. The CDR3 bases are TGTGCCAGCAGCACAAGTAGAGAACAAGAGACCCAGTACTTC.